A selection of T cell receptor beta chains follows, all from one sample in a study of radiotherapy plus CTLA-4 blockade in lung cancer. This table comes from immunoSEQ multiplex PCR, and its TCRdb copy is limited to in-frame clones, with some not included. The repertoire holds more than 75,000 clones, with approximately 82% as singletons. The sample in question was peripheral blood, obtained from a patient treated with radiotherapy plus ipilimumab. These receptors all stem from a human donor with non-small cell lung cancer that progressed on radiotherapy plus ipilimumab. Each CDR3 is given with its conserved first and last residue. The order of the fields is CDR3 length, clone size, V gene, J gene, D gene, CDR3 protein, CDR3 DNA. A D gene is named only where the DNA matches it firmly. The size field is filled for only some rows; it gives once, few, many or a size class.

len: 15
abundance: -
v_gene: TRBV5-1
j_gene: TRBJ1-1
d_gene: TRBD1
CDR3aa: CASSLQGALNTEAFF
CDR3nt: TGCGCCAGCAGCTTACAGGGGGCCCTGAACACTGAAGCTTTCTTT

len: 15
abundance: -
v_gene: TRBV2
j_gene: TRBJ2-3
d_gene: -
CDR3aa: CASDPGFTNTDTQYF
CDR3nt: TGTGCCTCCGACCCAGGGTTCACGAACACAGATACGCAGTATTTT

len: 15
abundance: -
v_gene: TRBV10-3
j_gene: TRBJ2-1
d_gene: -
CDR3aa: CAISVFGGIANEQFF
CDR3nt: TGTGCCATCAGTGTTTTTGGGGGGATTGCCAATGAGCAGTTCTTC

len: 12
abundance: -
v_gene: TRBV2
j_gene: TRBJ1-4
d_gene: -
CDR3aa: CASDSDNEKLFF
CDR3nt: TGTGCCAGCGACAGCGATAATGAAAAACTGTTTTTT

len: 10
abundance: -
v_gene: TRBV20-1
j_gene: TRBJ1-1
d_gene: -
CDR3aa: CSASDTEAFF
CDR3nt: TGCAGTGCGTCAGACACTGAAGCTTTCTTT

len: 17
abundance: -
v_gene: TRBV27
j_gene: TRBJ2-1
d_gene: -
CDR3aa: CASSSLSLADSYNEQFF
CDR3nt: TGTGCCAGCAGTTCCCTCTCACTAGCCGATTCCTACAATGAGCAGTTCTTC

len: 15
abundance: medium-sized
v_gene: TRBV21-1
j_gene: TRBJ1-2
d_gene: -
CDR3aa: CASSKAKGVCYGYTF
CDR3nt: TGTGCCAGCAGCAAAGCAAAGGGGGTGTGCTATGGCTACACCTTC

len: 13
abundance: -
v_gene: TRBV6-1
j_gene: TRBJ1-2
d_gene: -
CDR3aa: CASRRGANYGYTF
CDR3nt: TGTGCCAGCAGAAGAGGAGCTAACTATGGCTACACCTTC

len: 15
abundance: -
v_gene: TRBV27
j_gene: TRBJ2-2
d_gene: -
CDR3aa: CASSLTGLPLGELFF
CDR3nt: TGTGCCAGCAGCCTAACGGGACTCCCCCTCGGGGAGCTGTTTTTT

len: 16
abundance: -
v_gene: TRBV18
j_gene: TRBJ2-7
d_gene: TRBD1
CDR3aa: CASSPPLGTGAYEQYF
CDR3nt: TGTGCCAGCTCACCACCGCTGGGGACAGGCGCCTACGAGCAGTACTTC

len: 15
abundance: -
v_gene: TRBV7-2
j_gene: TRBJ2-1
d_gene: -
CDR3aa: CASSWDSPPHNEQFF
CDR3nt: TGTGCCAGCAGCTGGGACTCCCCACCCCACAATGAGCAGTTCTTC

len: 16
abundance: -
v_gene: TRBV6-5
j_gene: TRBJ2-7
d_gene: TRBD1
CDR3aa: CASSYHTGQASYEQYF
CDR3nt: TGTGCCAGCAGTTACCACACGGGACAGGCGTCCTACGAGCAGTACTTC

len: 15
abundance: -
v_gene: TRBV5-4
j_gene: TRBJ2-3
d_gene: TRBD1
CDR3aa: CASSLAGQGTDTQYF
CDR3nt: TGTGCCAGCAGCTTGGCGGGACAGGGCACAGATACGCAGTATTTT

len: 14
abundance: few
v_gene: TRBV28
j_gene: TRBJ1-2
d_gene: -
CDR3aa: CASSPSVDLHGYTF
CDR3nt: TGTGCCAGCAGTCCTTCTGTTGACTTACATGGCTACACCTTC

len: 16
abundance: -
v_gene: TRBV4-1
j_gene: TRBJ2-5
d_gene: TRBD2
CDR3aa: CASSQVRSSGKETQYF
CDR3nt: TGCGCCAGCAGCCAAGTGCGGTCTAGCGGAAAAGAGACCCAGTACTTC

len: 14
abundance: -
v_gene: TRBV5-1
j_gene: TRBJ1-1
d_gene: -
CDR3aa: CATAEAPGNTEAFF
CDR3nt: TGCGCCACAGCAGAGGCCCCAGGAAACACTGAAGCTTTCTTT

len: 16
abundance: -
v_gene: TRBV19
j_gene: TRBJ1-5
d_gene: -
CDR3aa: CASSIGSVGNNQPQHF
CDR3nt: TGTGCCAGTAGTATTGGGTCGGTAGGGAACAATCAGCCCCAGCATTTT

len: 14
abundance: -
v_gene: TRBV11-3
j_gene: TRBJ2-7
d_gene: TRBD1
CDR3aa: CASSLGQGLDEQYF
CDR3nt: TGTGCCAGCAGCTTAGGACAGGGTCTCGACGAGCAGTACTTC

len: 14
abundance: -
v_gene: TRBV19
j_gene: TRBJ1-4
d_gene: -
CDR3aa: CASSIWLAGEKLFF
CDR3nt: TGTGCCAGTAGTATTTGGTTGGCGGGGGAAAAACTGTTTTTT

len: 18
abundance: -
v_gene: TRBV5-1
j_gene: TRBJ2-2
d_gene: TRBD2
CDR3aa: CASSLLPGTSGSTGELFF
CDR3nt: TGCGCCAGCAGCTTACTCCCCGGGACTAGCGGGAGCACCGGGGAGCTGTTTTTT

len: 14
abundance: -
v_gene: TRBV27
j_gene: TRBJ1-2
d_gene: -
CDR3aa: CASTHTGGSYGYTF
CDR3nt: TGTGCCAGCACCCATACGGGGGGAAGCTATGGCTACACCTTC

len: 15
abundance: few
v_gene: TRBV7-6
j_gene: TRBJ1-1
d_gene: -
CDR3aa: CASSKGGGWDTEAFF
CDR3nt: TGTGCCAGCAGCAAAGGTGGAGGGTGGGACACTGAAGCTTTCTTT

len: 15
abundance: -
v_gene: TRBV6-6
j_gene: TRBJ2-3
d_gene: -
CDR3aa: CASSRRTDRTDTQYF
CDR3nt: TGTGCCAGCAGTCGAAGGACAGACCGCACAGATACGCAGTATTTT

len: 12
abundance: -
v_gene: TRBV5-6
j_gene: TRBJ2-7
d_gene: -
CDR3aa: CASSLWGYEQYF
CDR3nt: TGTGCCAGCAGCTTGTGGGGGTACGAGCAGTACTTC

len: 14
abundance: -
v_gene: TRBV28
j_gene: TRBJ1-5
d_gene: TRBD1
CDR3aa: CASSGQGNYQPQHF
CDR3nt: TGTGCCAGCAGTGGACAGGGGAATTATCAGCCCCAGCATTTT

len: 13
abundance: -
v_gene: TRBV18
j_gene: TRBJ2-5
d_gene: TRBD1
CDR3aa: CASSRDRGETQYF
CDR3nt: TGTGCCAGCTCACGAGACAGGGGGGAGACCCAGTACTTC